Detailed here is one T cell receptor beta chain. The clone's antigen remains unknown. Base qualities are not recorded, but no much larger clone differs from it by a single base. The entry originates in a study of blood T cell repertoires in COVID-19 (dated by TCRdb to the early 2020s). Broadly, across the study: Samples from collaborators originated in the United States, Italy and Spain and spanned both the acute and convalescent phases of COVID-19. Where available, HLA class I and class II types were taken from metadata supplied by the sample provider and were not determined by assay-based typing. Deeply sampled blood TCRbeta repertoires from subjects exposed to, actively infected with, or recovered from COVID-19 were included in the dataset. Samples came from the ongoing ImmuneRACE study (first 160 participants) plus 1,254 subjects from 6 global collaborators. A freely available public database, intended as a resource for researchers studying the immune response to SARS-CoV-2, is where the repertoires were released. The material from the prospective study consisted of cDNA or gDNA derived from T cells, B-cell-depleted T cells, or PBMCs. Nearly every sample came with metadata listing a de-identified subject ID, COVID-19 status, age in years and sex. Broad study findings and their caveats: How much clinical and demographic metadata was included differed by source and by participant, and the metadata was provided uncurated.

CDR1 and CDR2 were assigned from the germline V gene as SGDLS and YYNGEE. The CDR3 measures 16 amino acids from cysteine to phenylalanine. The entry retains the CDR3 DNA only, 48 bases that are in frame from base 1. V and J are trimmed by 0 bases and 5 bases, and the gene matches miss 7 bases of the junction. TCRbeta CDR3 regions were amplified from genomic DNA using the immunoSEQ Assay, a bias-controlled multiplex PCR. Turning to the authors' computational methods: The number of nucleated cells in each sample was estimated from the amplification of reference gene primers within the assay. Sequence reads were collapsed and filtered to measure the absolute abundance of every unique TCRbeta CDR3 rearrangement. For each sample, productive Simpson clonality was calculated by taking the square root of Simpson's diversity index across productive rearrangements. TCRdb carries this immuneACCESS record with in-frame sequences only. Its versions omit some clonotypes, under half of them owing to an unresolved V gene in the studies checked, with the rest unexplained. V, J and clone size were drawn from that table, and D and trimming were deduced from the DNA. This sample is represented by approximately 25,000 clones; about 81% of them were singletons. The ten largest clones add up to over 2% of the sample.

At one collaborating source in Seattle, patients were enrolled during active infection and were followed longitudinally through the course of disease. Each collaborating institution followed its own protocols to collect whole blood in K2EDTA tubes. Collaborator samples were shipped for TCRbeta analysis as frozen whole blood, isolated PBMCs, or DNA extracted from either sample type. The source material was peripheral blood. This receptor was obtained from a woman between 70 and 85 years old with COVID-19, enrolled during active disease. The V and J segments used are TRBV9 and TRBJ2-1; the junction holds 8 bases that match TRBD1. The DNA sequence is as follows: TGTGCCAGCAGCGTAGAGGAGACAGGGGTCCACAATGAGCAGTTCTTC. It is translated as CASSVEETGVHNEQFF.